The 28 T cell receptor beta chains below come from one sample, sequenced in a study of response to subunit inactivated influenza vaccine. TCRdb reprocessed the RT-PCR reads via MiXCR and lists one record per CDR3 protein. Among around 760,000 distinct CDR3 sequences, around 13% were seen once, and the ten largest hold 6.5% to 8.5%. The starting material was PBMCs from blood, obtained less than 15 days before vaccination. The receptors stem from a man aged 45-60 years who received an inactivated influenza vaccine.

This clonotype showed up just a few times. The rearrangement joins TRBV2 to TRBJ2-1; TRBD2 agrees at 14 bases. Germline V gene sequence: CDR1 SNHLY, CDR2 FYNNEI. J was trimmed by 1 base and V by 8 bases; bases with no gene match: 19. This CDR3 region has 21 residues. Written as DNA, the CDR3 is TGTGCCAGCTCCCCGGGGCAGGGATCGGGACTAGCGGGGGATTCCTACAATGAGCAGTTCTTC. It specifies CASSPGQGSGLAGDSYNEQFF.

There are many counts of this clonotype. CDR3 DNA: TGTGCCAGCAGTTTAGGAGTTAGCCCTAGCACAGATACGCAGTATTTT. Translating it yields CASSLGVSPSTDTQYF. The V call is TRBV12-3 or TRBV12-4, the J call TRBJ2-3; D is unclear. The CDR3 loop spans 16 amino acids. Trimming took 1 base from V and 0 from J, leaving 11 bases between them.

The chain links TRBV5-1 to TRBJ2-2; 13 bases align to TRBD2. The CDR3 has 17 amino acids. Germline trimming cut 2 bases from V and 2 bases from J; bases unmatched to any gene: 3. CDR1 is SGHRS, CDR2 YFSETQ, per germline. The CDR3 spells CASSLRLAGGNTGELFF. The CDR3 nucleotides are TGCGCCAGCAGCTTACGACTAGCGGGAGGTAACACCGGGGAGCTGTTTTTT.

This clonotype appeared many times. The rearrangement uses TRBV20-1 and TRBJ2-5; no reliable D call. V shed 2 bases and J shed 5 bases, with 6 bases lying between them. The CDR3 spans 11 residues. Germline V gene sequence: CDR1 DFQATT, CDR2 SNEGSKA (reference sequence). CDR3: CSARHMETQYF. In nucleotides, the CDR3 is TGCAGTGCTAGACACATGGAGACCCAGTACTTC.

This chain links TRBV5-1 with TRBJ1-4, with D uncertain. The germline V gene has CDR1 SGHRS and CDR2 YFSETQ. The CDR3 is 13 amino acids. The germline V and J ends were trimmed by 0 bases and 4 bases, with 4 bases remaining between them. The CDR3 coding sequence is TGCGCCAGCAGCTTGGGGATTAATGAAAAACTGTTTTTT. It specifies CASSLGINEKLFF.

This clonotype has more than one count but fewer than ten. This chain joins TRBV6-2 or TRBV6-3 and TRBJ1-1, with a possible D match to TRBD1 (5 bases). Trimming pared 5 bases from V and 10 bases from J, leaving 14 bases between. This CDR3 is 12 amino acids long. Germline loops: CDR1 MNHEY, CDR2 SVGEGT. The CDR3 nucleotides are TGTGCCAGCAGTCTCCGTAATGGGGGAGCTTTCTTT. Translating it yields CASSLRNGGAFF.

There are many counts of this clonotype. The CDR3 nucleotides are TGTGCCAGCAGAGGAGCTGGAAACACCATATATTTT. Its protein is CASRGAGNTIYF. V gene TRBV6-5 combines with J gene TRBJ1-3, with D unclear. The CDR3 runs to 12 residues. CDR1 is MNHEY and CDR2 is SVGAGI in the germline V gene. V shed 6 bases and J shed 2 bases, with 5 bases lying between them.

This clonotype came up a few times. The rearrangement uses TRBV5-1 and TRBJ2-3; 12 bases fit TRBD2. The CDR3 totals 19 residues. J gave up 6 bases and V 0 bases, and 14 bases lay outside the gene matches. Germline-derived CDR1 and CDR2 are SGHRS and YFSETQ. The CDR3 nucleotides are TGCGCCAGCAGCTTGGAAGGTGGACCTAGCGGGGGGGCCCGCGATACGCAGTATTTT. Its protein product is CASSLEGGPSGGARDTQYF.

The V and J genes are TRBV4-3 and TRBJ2-1; D is possibly TRBD1 or TRBD2 (5 bases each). Trimming left V 2 bases short and J 8 bases short, with 10 bases between. Germline loops: CDR1 LGHNA, CDR2 YSLEER. The CDR3 runs 13 residues. The CDR3 loop is CASSQWGSDEQFF. For the CDR3, the DNA is TGCGCCAGCAGCCAATGGGGGTCCGATGAGCAGTTCTTC.

This clonotype was counted only a few times. The chain has TRBV4-3 and TRBJ2-5, with D possibly being TRBD2 (6 bases). Germline values: CDR1 LGHNA, CDR2 YSLEER. Trimming left V 0 bases short and J 1 base short, with 15 bases between. This CDR3 has 17 residues. The CDR3 protein is CASSQDLPGTFQETQYF. Here the CDR3 DNA reads TGCGCCAGCAGCCAAGATCTCCCCGGGACTTTCCAAGAGACCCAGTACTTC.

This clonotype was counted a few times. The rearrangement links TRBV4-3 to TRBJ2-7, with a possible D match to TRBD2 (7 bases). The germline gives CDR1 LGHNA, CDR2 YSLEER. The CDR3 length is 15 residues. V shed 4 bases and J shed 3 bases, with 16 bases lying between them. The CDR3 region has the DNA TGCGCCAGCAGCCCCGCTCCGGGGGGCGTCTACGAGCAGTACTTC. The encoded protein is CASSPAPGGVYEQYF.

The sample holds many counts of this clonotype. The chain combines TRBV28 with TRBJ2-6; possible D gene TRBD2, 6 bases. The germline V and J ends were trimmed by 3 bases and 0 bases, with 15 bases remaining between them. The CDR3 spans 18 residues. Germline V gene lookup returns CDR1 MDHEN and CDR2 SYDVKM. CDR3 in amino acids: CASSFGGGFSSGANVLTF. CDR3 nucleotides: TGTGCCAGCAGTTTTGGAGGAGGGTTCAGCTCTGGGGCCAACGTCCTGACTTTC.

This clonotype has ten or more counts. The gene calls are TRBV7-9 and TRBJ2-2; the match to TRBD2 covers 8 bases. The CDR3 is 16 residues long. The ends lost 5 bases at V and 4 bases at J; junction bases unmatched: 9. Germline V gene lookup returns CDR1 SEHNR and CDR2 FQNEAQ (reference sequence). CDR3 protein: CASSRGLVKGTGELFF. The CDR3 bases are TGTGCCAGCAGCCGGGGACTAGTTAAAGGCACCGGGGAGCTGTTTTTT.

The chain joins TRBV28 to TRBJ2-7; D perhaps matches TRBD2 (5 bases). The CDR3 contains 15 residues. The germline V gene encodes CDR1 MDHEN and CDR2 SYDVKM. V lost 7 bases to trimming and J lost 0 bases, with 16 bases between them. CDR3 bases: TGTGCCAGCAATCGGGAACTGGAGAGCTCCTACGAGCAGTACTTC. Protein sequence: CASNRELESSYEQYF.

V is TRBV5-1 and J is TRBJ2-5, with D unresolved. This CDR3 spans 20 amino acids. With 1 base removed from V and 3 bases from J, the gap between germline ends came to 28 bases. In germline, CDR1 is SGHRS, CDR2 YFSETQ. The CDR3 DNA sequence: TGCGCCAGCAGCTTGAAACCCCCAGCTAGGACGATGAACAATAAAGAGACCCAGTACTTC. Translating gives CASSLKPPARTMNNKETQYF.

The chain carries TRBV6-1 and TRBJ2-3; D gene ambiguous. V lost 6 bases and J 0 bases, leaving 19 bases between the germline ends. Germline-derived CDR1 and CDR2 are MNHNS and SASEGT. The CDR3 has 17 amino acids. The CDR3 region has the DNA TGTGCCAGCAGATCATTAAAACGGGTCTCTAGCACAGATACGCAGTATTTT. Translation: CASRSLKRVSSTDTQYF.

This sequence joins TRBV10-3 and TRBJ1-1; a weak D match, TRBD1 (6 bases). The CDR3 has 13 residues. Germline CDR1 is ENHRY and CDR2 is SYGVKD. With 6 bases removed from V and 5 bases from J, the gap between germline ends came to 13 bases. CDR3 sequence reads: CAISPDSRTEAFF. CDR3 in DNA: TGTGCCATCAGCCCGGACAGTAGAACTGAAGCTTTCTTT.

This clonotype occurred a few times. The V gene is TRBV4-1, the J gene TRBJ1-2, with 9 bases fitting TRBD1. Unmatched junction bases numbered 8, after V lost 6 bases and J lost 6 bases. The CDR3 has 14 residues. Looked up from germline, CDR1 is MGHRA and CDR2 is YSYEKL. The chain's CDR3 is CASRRTGELDGYTF. The CDR3 DNA follows: TGCGCCAGCAGACGGACAGGGGAACTGGATGGCTACACCTTC.

Only a few counts were recorded for this clonotype. The chain joins TRBV25-1 to TRBJ2-1; no clear D gene. The CDR3 extends over 12 amino acids. V was clipped by 7 bases and J by 8 bases, with 12 bases between them. Germline V lookup: CDR1 MGHDK, CDR2 SYGVNS. The CDR3 protein is CASTAKGHEQFF. CDR3 nucleotides: TGTGCCAGCACCGCAAAAGGCCATGAGCAGTTCTTC.

The chain recombines TRBV19 with TRBJ1-1; a possible D gene is TRBD1 (6 bases). CDR1 and CDR2 (germline): LNHDA, SQIVND (reference sequence). The CDR3 totals 12 residues. Trimming removed 7 bases from V and 9 bases from J, with 15 bases in between. Here the CDR3 reads CASTPRGQQAFF. CDR3 bases: TGTGCCAGTACCCCACGCGGACAGCAAGCTTTCTTT.

This rearrangement joins TRBV28 to TRBJ2-7; possible D gene TRBD2, 8 bases. With 9 bases removed from V and 4 bases from J, the gap between germline ends came to 22 bases. Germline V gene data show CDR1 as MDHEN and CDR2 as SYDVKM. The CDR3 totals 15 residues. CDR3 nucleotide sequence: TGTGCCAGTAAACCGGCAGGGGGACTAGGTTACGAGCAGTACTTC. It yields the protein CASKPAGGLGYEQYF.

The chain has TRBV9 and TRBJ2-4; 10 positions agree with TRBD2. Per the germline V gene, CDR1 is SGDLS and CDR2 is YYNGEE. V shed 0 bases and J 0 bases; nucleotides not matched to a gene: 9. This CDR3 is built from 19 residues. CDR3 nucleotides: TGTGCCAGCAGCGTAGGCCTTCAGCGGGGGGGCCTAGCCAAAAACATTCAGTACTTC. Residues: CASSVGLQRGGLAKNIQYF.

This clonotype showed up many times. This chain uses TRBV7-9 with TRBJ2-7, with D unclear. Trimming shortened V by 5 bases and J by 3 bases, and 11 bases separated the two germline ends. CDR3 size: 13 residues. The V gene's germline CDR1 is SEHNR and CDR2 FQNEAQ (reference sequence). The DNA for the CDR3 is TGTGCCAGCAGCCTCGGGTCTTACTACGAGCAGTACTTC. It codes for CASSLGSYYEQYF.

This clonotype appeared many times. The V and J genes are TRBV5-1 and TRBJ2-3; D perhaps matches TRBD1 (6 bases). The CDR3 has 14 residues. Germline CDR1 and CDR2: SGHRS and YFSETQ. Trimming left V 4 bases short and J 2 bases short, with 11 bases between. CDR3 amino acids: CASSPGTNTDTQYF. CDR3 in DNA: TGCGCCAGCAGCCCTGGGACAAACACAGATACGCAGTATTTT.

The chain carries TRBV3-1 and TRBJ2-3; TRBD2 aligns across 7 bases. V lost 8 bases, J lost 1 base, and 18 bases stayed unmatched. The CDR3 is made up of 18 amino acids. The V gene's germline CDR1 is LGHDT and CDR2 YNNKEL (reference sequence). The DNA of the CDR3 is TGTGCCAGCTGTCCTAAGGTGGGAGGGGCCCGACGCACAGATACGCAGTATTTT. Amino acids: CASCPKVGGARRTDTQYF.

This clonotype was observed a few times. The chain couples TRBV29-1 to TRBJ1-1; tentative D call: TRBD1 (5 bases). The CDR3 runs 11 residues. The V end lost 3 bases, the J end lost 5 bases, and 7 bases lay between the germline ends. Germline V gene data show CDR1 as SQVTM and CDR2 as ANQGSEA. The CDR3 DNA reads as TGCAGCGTTGACGGGGGGACTGAAGCTTTCTTT. Amino acid sequence: CSVDGGTEAFF.

The rearrangement links TRBV7-8 to TRBJ2-1; D gene unclear. Germline values: CDR1 SGHVS, CDR2 FQNEAQ. The CDR3 has 17 residues. V was clipped by 7 bases and J by 4 bases, with 23 bases between them. The CDR3 reads CASNPTTTRSLYNEQFF. The CDR3 nucleotides read TGTGCCAGCAACCCAACTACCACCCGATCATTATACAATGAGCAGTTCTTC.

V is TRBV6-4 and J is TRBJ2-5; D not certain. V dropped 0 bases and J dropped 7 bases, with 9 bases sitting between them. The CDR3 runs to 13 residues. Germline values: CDR1 MRHNA, CDR2 SNTAGT. For the CDR3, the DNA is TGTGCCAGCAGTGACTCGAGTATGGGGACCCAGTACTTC. Its translation is CASSDSSMGTQYF.